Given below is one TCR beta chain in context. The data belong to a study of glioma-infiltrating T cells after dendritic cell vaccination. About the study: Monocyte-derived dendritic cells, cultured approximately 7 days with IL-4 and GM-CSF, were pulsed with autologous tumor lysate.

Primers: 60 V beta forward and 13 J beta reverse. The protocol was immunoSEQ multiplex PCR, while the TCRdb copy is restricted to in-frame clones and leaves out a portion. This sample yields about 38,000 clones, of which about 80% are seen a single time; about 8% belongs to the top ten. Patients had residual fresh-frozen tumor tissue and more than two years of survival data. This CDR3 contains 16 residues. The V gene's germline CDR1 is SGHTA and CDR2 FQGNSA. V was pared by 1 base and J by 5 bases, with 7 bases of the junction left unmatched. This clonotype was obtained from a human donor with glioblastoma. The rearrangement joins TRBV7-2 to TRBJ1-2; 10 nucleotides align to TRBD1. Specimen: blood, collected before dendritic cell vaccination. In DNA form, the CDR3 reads TGTGCCAGCAGCTTAGAGTTGGACAGGGGGTATTATGGCTACACCTTC. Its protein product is CASSLELDRGYYGYTF.